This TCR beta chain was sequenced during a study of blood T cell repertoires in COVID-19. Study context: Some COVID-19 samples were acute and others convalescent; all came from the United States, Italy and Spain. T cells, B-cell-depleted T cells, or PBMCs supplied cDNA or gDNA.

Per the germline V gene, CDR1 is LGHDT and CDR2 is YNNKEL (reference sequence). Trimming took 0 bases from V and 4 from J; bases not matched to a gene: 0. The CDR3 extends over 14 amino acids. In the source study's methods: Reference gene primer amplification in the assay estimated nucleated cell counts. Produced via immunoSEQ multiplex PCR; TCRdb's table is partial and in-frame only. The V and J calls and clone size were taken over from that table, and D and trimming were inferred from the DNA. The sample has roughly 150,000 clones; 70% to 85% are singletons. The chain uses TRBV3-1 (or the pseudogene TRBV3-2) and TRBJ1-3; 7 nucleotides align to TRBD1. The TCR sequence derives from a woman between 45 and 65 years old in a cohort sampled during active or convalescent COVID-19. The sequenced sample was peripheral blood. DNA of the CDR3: TGTGCCAGCAGCCAAGAGGACAGGGGAAACACCATATATTTT. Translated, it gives CASSQEDRGNTIYF.